This T cell receptor (beta chain) was recorded in a study of blood T cell repertoires in COVID-19. Study at large: The United States, Italy and Spain were the sources of the acute and convalescent COVID-19 samples. T cells, B-cell-depleted T cells, or PBMCs supplied cDNA or gDNA.

The CDR3 totals 13 residues. The germline CDR1 and CDR2 sequences are SNHLY and FYNNEI. With 4 bases clipped from V and 3 bases from J, the junction kept 2 bases outside the gene matches. Original handling: Scientists estimated how many nucleated cells there were by amplifying reference gene primers. Only in-frame clones appear in the TCRdb table, and some are missing; sequencing was by immunoSEQ multiplex PCR. The DNA gave D and trimming, while V, J and clone size come from that table. The sample records 150,000 to 200,000 clones, 90% being singletons. The gene calls are TRBV2 and TRBJ1-2, with 7 bases that match TRBD1. The specimen was peripheral blood. This TCR was recovered from a man between 45 and 60 years old with acute or convalescent COVID-19. As DNA, the CDR3 is TGTGCCAGCAGTGCAGGACAGGACTATGGCTACACCTTC. Translating it yields CASSAGQDYGYTF.